This T cell receptor beta chain was identified during a study of CD8 T cells in Susac syndrome. When the RNA was reverse transcribed, random hexamers were used with an input of roughly 0.45 to 1 ug. Amplification of TCR beta CDR3 spanned 54 Vbeta and 13 Jbeta via immunoSEQ multiplex PCR. TCRdb redid the calling of the immunoSEQ multiplex PCR reads with MiXCR, one entry per CDR3 protein. The sample contains 210,000 or so distinct CDR3 sequences, approximately 90% of which appear only once. The CDR3 sequence is 17 residues long. V trimming: 3 bases; J trimming: 0 bases; junction bases outside the gene matches: 7. Per germline, CDR1 MNHEY and CDR2 SVGAGI. Sequencing targeted TCR beta in T cells from blood (CD8+ and CD4+). The multiple sclerosis control group comprised treatment-naive patients with stable or active relapsing-remitting disease. The TEMRA cells underwent FACS enrichment, while the CD8+ and CD4+ T cells underwent negative isolation.

This receptor was taken from a human donor with multiple sclerosis. The V call is TRBV6-5, the J call TRBJ2-3; 9 bases match TRBD2. The sequencing sample was made of CD8+ T cells from PBMCs. The CDR3, as DNA: TGTGCCAGCAGTTATTCTAGCGGGACCACTAGCACAGATACGCAGTATTTT. Translating it yields CASSYSSGTTSTDTQYF.